The clone carrying this TCR beta chain was seen ten or more times. Lactation, pregnancy, other autoimmune disease or uncontrolled infection excluded patients. Sampled blood dates from first hyperthyroidism diagnosis, and it precedes any ophthalmopathy symptoms. The data belong to a study of T cells in Graves' hyperthyroidism and ophthalmopathy. Germline V gene sequence: CDR1 KGHSH, CDR2 LQKENI. The CDR3 has 14 residues. The germline V and J ends were trimmed by 6 bases and 2 bases, with 13 bases remaining between them. It was RNA transcripts that yielded the amplified TCR beta CDR3 regions. TCR CDR3 regions were first amplified by RT-PCR with HTBI primers. One entry per CDR3 protein results from TCRdb running MiXCR on the multiplex PCR reads. This sample has some 600,000 distinct CDR3 sequences, with over 11% found just once.

Sequenced sample: blood. V and J are TRBV18 and TRBJ1-1; D remains unclear. This TCR was sampled from a woman in her 30s with Graves' hyperthyroidism that later progressed to Graves' ophthalmopathy. CDR3 amino acids: CASSPSIFNTEAFF. The CDR3 DNA reads as TGTGCCAGCTCCCCCTCAATCTTTAACACTGAAGCTTTCTTT.